The source of this T cell receptor (beta chain) is a study of T cells in Graves' hyperthyroidism and ophthalmopathy. Overall study findings and caveats: A model of 13 V-J pairs discriminated ophthalmopathy from stable hyperthyroidism. Ophthalmopathy, as predicted by the model, came a median roughly 6.8 months after the prediction. Blood shared most expanded thyroid clonotypes above 0.001.

This clonotype has a count of ten or more. Its antigen is not identified. From RNA transcripts, TCR beta CDR3 regions were amplified. Carried out on the TCR CDR3, a first-round RT-PCR used the HTBI primer set. TCRdb independently ran MiXCR on the multiplex PCR reads; one entry per CDR3 protein. The sample has about 590,000 distinct CDR3 sequences, around a sixth seen once; the top ten hold around 6.6%. Pregnant or lactating patients were excluded, as were those with uncontrolled infection or other autoimmune disease. The receptor's source is a young woman with Graves' hyperthyroidism. Sequenced: blood.

The CDR3 bases are TGTGCCAGCAGTTCCTTATGGGGTGGTAGAAACACCATATATTTT. As protein: CASSSLWGGRNTIYF. This rearrangement joins TRBV12-3 or TRBV12-4 to TRBJ1-3; D call uncertain. V was pared by 4 bases and J by 5 bases, with 15 bases between. The CDR3 loop spans 15 amino acids.